This is a list of T cell receptor beta chains from one sample in a study of beta chain features in type 1 diabetes. Libraries were prepared by immunoSEQ multiplex PCR; TCRdb keeps only in-frame clonotypes and omits some of them. The sample gives just over 150,000 clones, around 10% of which show up once; under 2.5% is in the top ten. The sample was central memory CD4+ T cells from blood. All receptors come from a man aged 18-30 years in good health. Both conserved end residues are part of each CDR3. The D gene is left open where the match is weak. Not all rows give a size; the values are once, few, many and, for expanded clones, a class.

v_gene: TRBV4-3
d_gene: NA
abundance: few
CDR3aa: CASSQGVGGLYSNQPQHF

v_gene: TRBV6-6
d_gene: TRBD2
abundance: NA
CDR3aa: CASSPPSSGKGIQYF

v_gene: TRBV7-7
d_gene: TRBD2
abundance: few
CDR3aa: CASSRLGLAVLQETQYF

v_gene: TRBV7-2
d_gene: NA
abundance: few
CDR3aa: CASSLAVGNTQYF

v_gene: TRBV6-5
d_gene: NA
abundance: few
CDR3aa: CASSLDLNYGYTF

v_gene: TRBV30
d_gene: TRBD1
abundance: few
CDR3aa: CAWRAGGDQPQHF

v_gene: TRBV4-3
d_gene: NA
abundance: many
CDR3aa: CASSQERGVTYEQYF

v_gene: TRBV6-5
d_gene: NA
abundance: few
CDR3aa: CASSRRDSGANVLTF

v_gene: TRBV4-3
d_gene: NA
abundance: many
CDR3aa: CASSQDIMGSTYEQYF

v_gene: TRBV7-2
d_gene: NA
abundance: few
CDR3aa: CASSLQGAYNSPLHF

v_gene: TRBV7-9
d_gene: NA
abundance: few
CDR3aa: CASSLGTGPNYGYTF

v_gene: TRBV7-9
d_gene: NA
abundance: NA
CDR3aa: CASSLSLTVNTEAFF

v_gene: TRBV28
d_gene: TRBD2
abundance: NA
CDR3aa: CASSLTSGTSGYNEQFF

v_gene: TRBV30
d_gene: NA
abundance: few
CDR3aa: CAWSVVADTQYF

v_gene: TRBV6-6
d_gene: NA
abundance: NA
CDR3aa: CASSWIGNSYEQYF